This T cell receptor (beta chain) was found in a study of spatial heterogeneity in lung cancer. General study results and limits: TCRs found ubiquitously expanded in tumor appeared in blood more at resection than at follow-up.

This clonotype was found a few times. The antigen is unknown. Using its own MiXCR run on the 5' RACE reads, TCRdb lists one record per CDR3 protein. Here the sample spans around 45,000 distinct CDR3 sequences, 10% to 15% being singletons. Time point given: sample taken at primary tumor resection. Material for sequencing was whole RNA from tumor, nontumor lung or frozen PBMC, left unsorted. Trimming removed 8 bases at V and 3 bases at J, with 15 bases between. CDR1 and CDR2 from the germline V gene are SGHDN and FVKESK. This CDR3 has 14 residues. The input for sequencing was PBMCs, taken at surgery. V and J are TRBV14 and TRBJ2-3, with a possible D match to TRBD1 (6 bases). The sequence came from a female donor with early-stage non-small cell lung cancer. The CDR3: CASGRQVLTDTQYF. The CDR3 bases are TGTGCCAGCGGGCGACAGGTTCTGACAGATACGCAGTATTTT.